Included here is one T cell receptor beta chain sequence, with context. No cognate antigen has been identified for it. No base qualities exist here, and no much larger clone lies one base off it. The data were obtained in a study of T cells in Graves' hyperthyroidism and ophthalmopathy (dated by TCRdb to between 2019 and 2020). At the level of the whole study: Peripheral blood was sampled at the time of initial diagnosis, prior to any treatment. After blood sampling, hyperthyroidism patients were treated with methimazole at a starting dose of 30 mg daily, and ophthalmopathy patients were treated with high-dose intravenous methylprednisolone. To identify TCR V-J signatures that set the groups apart, the researchers used a discovery cohort of 100 patients, made up of 43 with Graves' ophthalmopathy and some 56 with stable Graves' hyperthyroidism. Prospective prediction of ophthalmopathy was tested in an independent validation cohort of fewer than 20 hyperthyroidism patients and 17 patients who later progressed to ophthalmopathy. The paper reports TCR Vbeta CDR3 sequencing of fewer than 150 peripheral blood samples: fewer than 50 ophthalmopathy, 75 to 80 hyperthyroidism and roughly 17 progressor patients. In about 6 Graves' hyperthyroidism patients, the study also compared T-cell repertoires from thyroid tissue with T-cell repertoires from blood. The approximately 95 discovery patients were divided at random into training and test sets in a 7:3 ratio.

The study at large found these results: Most expanded thyroid clonotypes (frequency above 0.001) were also detected in blood, suggesting blood repertoires may reflect thyroid immune responses. In validation, the model predicted progression to ophthalmopathy with approximately 69% sensitivity and 72% to 85% specificity, a median of about 6.7 months before onset. A model built on a 13 V-J signature distinguished ophthalmopathy from stable hyperthyroidism, reaching 87.88% sensitivity and about 81% specificity in cross-validation and 80%/75% in testing. Sample size was not statistically predetermined, and blinding of investigators to group allocation was not performed.

Amplification of TCR beta CDR3 regions was carried out from RNA transcripts. The TCR CDR3 was subjected to a first round of RT-PCR using the HTBI primer set and the Qiagen OneStep RT-PCR kit. Libraries were constructed in a second round of multiplex PCR, after which size selection and purification were performed. Paired-end sequencing of the libraries was performed with 100 bp reads on an Illumina HiSeq2000. From the authors' description of their analysis: SOAPnuke was used to process the raw data, with reads discarded if the reads contained adapters or uncalled bases, had a mean Phred below 15, or lacked an exact constant-primer or identifier match. COPE v1.2.5 was used to merge the high-quality paired reads, and each unique nucleotide sequence was defined as a clonotype. MiTCR v1.1 was used to align clonotypes to the IMGT TRBV, TRBD and TRBJ reference segments. Only V-J combinations with frequency above 0.0001, covering about 99% of repertoires, were analysed. The TCS score was defined as the ratio of F50 (clonal expansion) to E x V (chaos), calculated using BLOSUM62-based TCRdist between CDR3 peptides within each V-J. Welch's t-statistics and random forest reduced 450 to 600 V-J features to 10 to 15, which were used in a naive Bayes classifier (R e1071). The public reads were reprocessed in TCRdb via fastp at Q25 and MiXCR, keeping in-frame beta chains. Each entry merges the rows of one CDR3 protein and shows their most common DNA and genes. TCRdb's processing, not the authors', yielded these V and J calls. The table for this sample lists 380,000 or so distinct CDR3 sequences; 11% to 15% of them were counted only once. Jointly, the top ten make up 20% to 25% of the sample.

V trim: 3 bases; J trim: 9 bases; unmatched bases: 10. From the cysteine up to the phenylalanine, the CDR3 has a length of 15 residues. CDR3 DNA is the only sequence kept; it has 45 bases, read in frame from the first base. Reading the germline V gene gives CDR1 SGHDT and CDR2 YYEEEE. Stable Graves' hyperthyroidism was defined as no progression to ophthalmopathy during 18 months of follow-up. The hyperthyroidism patients were between 18 and 65 years old and newly diagnosed, with a disease duration of less than 2 months. Exclusion was applied to patients with uncontrolled infections, other autoimmune diseases, pregnancy or lactation. Diagnoses were established on the basis of clinical symptoms, serum thyroxine and TRAb, thyroid ultrasound, and orbital computed tomography. PBMCs were isolated from 8 to 10 ml of fresh peripheral blood by Ficoll-Paque density gradient centrifugation. Total RNA was extracted using Trizol reagent, and RNA quality was assessed on an Agilent 2100 Bioanalyzer.

The V and J segments used are TRBV5-6 and TRBJ2-5, and 11 junction bases match TRBD2. The sequence came from a young woman with Graves' hyperthyroidism. Sequenced input: blood. CDR3 loop: CASSSQTSGAPPQYF. In nucleotide form, the sequence is TGTGCCAGCAGCTCACAGACTAGCGGGGCCCCACCCCAGTACTTC.